The count of the clone carrying this T cell receptor (beta chain) is one. Its target is unknown. The source of the sample is a study of response to subunit inactivated influenza vaccine. Findings of the study overall: With each seasonal influenza vaccination, the authors suggested, few new T cells are recruited.

TCRdb used MiXCR to reprocess the RT-PCR reads, holding one entry per CDR3 protein. The data contain hundreds of thousands of distinct CDR3 sequences, 9% to 15% of them singletons. The source of this sequence is a man aged 50 to 59 who received an inactivated influenza vaccine. The sequencing used non-naive T cells sorted from PBMCs, collected around 14 days before vaccination.

CDR3 amino acids: CASSYSGGTGATSGYTF. The CDR3, as DNA: TGTGCCAGCAGTTATTCTGGCGGCACAGGGGCGACGTCTGGCTACACCTTC. The rearrangement joins TRBV6-2 or TRBV6-3 to TRBJ1-2; 7 bases agree with TRBD1. Germline CDR1 reads MNHEY; CDR2 reads SVGEGT. Trimming at V came to 3 bases and at J to 7 bases, leaving 17 bases not matched to a gene. This CDR3 has 17 residues.